Listed here are 2 T cell receptor beta chains from one sample, sequenced in a study of blood T cell repertoires in COVID-19. Here immunoSEQ multiplex PCR was the method, and the copy in TCRdb shows in-frame clones only, minus some. This table has roughly 79,000 clones, 84% appearing once. The sample taken for sequencing was peripheral blood. Receptor source: a man in his fifties with acute or convalescent COVID-19.

The gene calls are TRBV2 and TRBJ2-4, with 14 bases aligning to TRBD2. J lost 8 bases, V lost 3 bases, and 3 bases had no gene match. CDR1 and CDR2 from the germline V gene are SNHLY and FYNNEI. The CDR3 is 15 residues long. This CDR3 is CASSEPGLAGDIQYF. The CDR3, as DNA: TGTGCCAGCAGTGAGCCGGGACTAGCGGGAGACATTCAGTACTTC.

This sequence joins TRBV7-3 and TRBJ1-3; no definite D call. The germline gives CDR1 SGHTA, CDR2 FQGTGA. Trimming shortened V by 1 base and J by 0 bases, and 10 bases separated the two germline ends. This CDR3 spans 16 amino acids. CDR3: CASSLNGGDSGNTIYF. The CDR3 bases are TGTGCCAGCAGCTTAAATGGCGGGGACTCTGGAAACACCATATATTTT.